This TCR beta chain was documented in a study of blood T cell repertoires in COVID-19. Study-wide context: Donors in the United States, Italy and Spain gave samples during acute or convalescent COVID-19. PBMCs, B-cell-depleted T cells, or T cells were the source of the cDNA or gDNA that made up the material.

In the authors' methods: Estimated nucleated cell counts came from reference gene primer amplification. Sequencing used immunoSEQ multiplex PCR; TCRdb keeps in-frame clones, though not all of them. The DNA was the basis for D and trimming; V, J and clone size are from that table. Of 250,000 to 350,000 clones in the sample, 85% to 90% were seen once. While infection was still active, Seattle patients were enrolled and then followed longitudinally. There are 16 residues in the CDR3. The germline V gene encodes CDR1 SGHTA and CDR2 FQGTGA. V shed 5 bases, J shed 5 bases, and the junction held 10 bases outside the gene matches.

This clonotype was sampled from a woman aged 50 to 60 with COVID-19, enrolled during active disease. The J gene is TRBJ2-1, the V gene TRBV7-3, with TRBD2 matching over 9 bases. Sequencing was done on a sample of peripheral blood. The CDR3: CASSPLLAGVHNEQFF. Written as DNA, the CDR3 is TGTGCCAGCAGCCCCCTTTTAGCGGGAGTGCACAATGAGCAGTTCTTC.